Listed below are T cell receptor beta chains from one sample, sequenced in a study of neurological immune-mediated disorders. TCRdb fed the 5' RACE reads into MiXCR, producing one record per CDR3 protein. The sample shows 50,000 to 60,000 distinct CDR3 sequences, around 3.8% of them seen only once. Sequencing was done on a sample of CD4+ T cells from blood. These receptor sequences come from a middle-aged woman with multiple sclerosis. Both conserved end residues are part of each CDR3. Each record gives: D gene, clone size, V gene, J gene, CDR3 DNA, CDR3 protein. The D gene is left open where the match is weak. Clone size is given as once, few, many or a size class.

NA	many	TRBV5-1	TRBJ1-1	TGCGCCAGCAGCTTGGTGGGCAGGATGAACACTGAAGCTTTCTTT	CASSLVGRMNTEAFF
NA	many	TRBV9	TRBJ1-2	TGTGCCAGCAGCAGGGGTAGTAGCTATGGCTACACCTTC	CASSRGSSYGYTF
TRBD1	many	TRBV18	TRBJ1-1	TGTGCCAGCTCTCCTTATGGGACAGGGAACACTGAAGCTTTCTTT	CASSPYGTGNTEAFF
TRBD1	many	TRBV20-1	TRBJ2-7	TGCAGTGGGGAAACAGGGGGATCCTACGAGCAGTACTTC	CSGETGGSYEQYF
NA	many	TRBV7-2	TRBJ1-6	TGTGCCAGCAGCTACAGGGACGCAAATTCACCCCTCCACTTT	CASSYRDANSPLHF
NA	many	TRBV2	TRBJ1-5	TGTGCCAGCAGTGGGGGTGGCAGGGGACGGGTCACTTCCAATCAGCCCCAGCATTTT	CASSGGGRGRVTSNQPQHF
TRBD1	many	TRBV9	TRBJ1-2	TGTGCCAGCAGCGCTACCGGGACAGCCTATGGCTACACCTTC	CASSATGTAYGYTF
NA	many	TRBV20-1	TRBJ2-2	TGCAGTGCTAGAGATCGGCGACGGGGGAACACCGGGGAGCTGTTTTTT	CSARDRRRGNTGELFF
NA	few	TRBV21-1	TRBJ1-1	TGTGCCAGCAGCAAGACAGGGAGGACTGAAGCTTTCTTT	CASSKTGRTEAFF
NA	many	TRBV5-1	TRBJ2-7	TGCGCCAGCAGCTTCGAGGGAATGGGGTACGAGCAGTACTTC	CASSFEGMGYEQYF
TRBD1	many	TRBV9	TRBJ1-1	TGTGCCAGCAGCCGGGACAGGGCGAACACTGAAGCTTTCTTT	CASSRDRANTEAFF
NA	many	TRBV14	TRBJ1-5	TGTGCCAGCAGCCAAGATGACGGCAATCAGCCCCAGCATTTT	CASSQDDGNQPQHF
TRBD1	many	TRBV4-1	TRBJ1-4	TGCGCCAGCGGGCAGGGGGCCCTCGGAGGGGAGAGGGAAAAACTGTTTTTT	CASGQGALGGEREKLFF
NA	many	TRBV7-3	TRBJ2-5	TGTGCCAGCAGCCGTGGCAACCAAGAGACCCAGTACTTC	CASSRGNQETQYF
NA	many	TRBV24-1	TRBJ1-2	TGTGCCACCAGTGATTTCCCCGGTTCAAGCTACACCTTC	CATSDFPGSSYTF
NA	many	TRBV20-1	TRBJ2-2	TGCAGTGCTAGAGATAGGCGGCAGGGGAGAGTCGGGGAGCTGTTTTTT	CSARDRRQGRVGELFF
NA	many	TRBV11-2	TRBJ1-1	TGTGCCAGCAGTCAAGTGGGGGGCGCGAGGACTGAAGCTTTCTTT	CASSQVGGARTEAFF
TRBD2	few	TRBV5-1	TRBJ2-3	TGCGCCAGCAGCTTCGGGACTAGCGGGGGAGAGGATACGCAGTATTTT	CASSFGTSGGEDTQYF
NA	many	TRBV4-1	TRBJ2-3	TGCGCCAGCAGCCAAGCCGGAGCTGGCACAGATACGCAGTATTTT	CASSQAGAGTDTQYF
TRBD2	many	TRBV9	TRBJ2-3	TGTGCCAGCAGCGTAGCCCCTCGGGCGGGGGGGCCCGTAGATACGCAGTATTTT	CASSVAPRAGGPVDTQYF
NA	many	TRBV7-3	TRBJ2-3	TGTGCCAGCAGCCCTCCCGGCGGGCTATTATCGCTAGATACGCAGTATTTT	CASSPPGGLLSLDTQYF
NA	many	TRBV20-1	TRBJ1-1	TGCAGTGCTCCGGACGACAGGCCCATGAACACTGAAGCTTTCTTT	CSAPDDRPMNTEAFF
NA	many	TRBV5-1	TRBJ2-2	TGCGCCAGCAGCTCCCAAGGGGGGTACACCGGGGAGCTGTTTTTT	CASSSQGGYTGELFF
NA	many	TRBV7-9	TRBJ1-5	TGTGCCAGCAGCCCGACAAGTAGCAATCAGCCCCAGCATTTT	CASSPTSSNQPQHF
NA	many	TRBV5-1	TRBJ2-5	TGCGCCAGCAGCATTTCGACGCGGTCCCAAGAGACCCAGTACTTC	CASSISTRSQETQYF
NA	many	TRBV4-1	TRBJ2-3	TGCGCCAGCAGCCAAACTACGCGGGCAGATACGCAGTATTTT	CASSQTTRADTQYF
TRBD1	many	TRBV5-1	TRBJ1-1	TGCGCCAGCAGCACCCGGACAGGGGGCGATACTGAAGCTTTCTTT	CASSTRTGGDTEAFF
NA	many	TRBV9	TRBJ2-1	TGTGCCAGCAGCGTAGGGGCGGTTAATGAGCAGTTCTTC	CASSVGAVNEQFF
NA	many	TRBV7-9	TRBJ2-1	TGTGCCAGCAGACAAAAGGGGCAGGCGAACTACAATGAGCAGTTCTTC	CASRQKGQANYNEQFF
NA	many	TRBV29-1	TRBJ1-2	TGCAGCGTTGAAGAGGAAGGTCCCTATGGCTACACCTTC	CSVEEEGPYGYTF
NA	many	TRBV6-5	TRBJ1-2	TGTGCCAGCAGAATGGACAGCTATGGCTACACCTTC	CASRMDSYGYTF
NA	many	TRBV5-1	TRBJ2-3	TGCGCCAGCAGCCTAATTAGCACAGATACGCAGTATTTT	CASSLISTDTQYF
NA	many	TRBV12-5	TRBJ2-7	TGTGCTAGTGGTAGAGGGGACGGACCCTACGAGCAGTACTTC	CASGRGDGPYEQYF
NA	many	TRBV4-1	TRBJ1-6	TGCGCCAGCAGCCAAACCCGATGGGTTCGAGCTCGTTCACCCCTCCACTTT	CASSQTRWVRARSPLHF
NA	many	TRBV7-9	TRBJ1-1	TGTGCCAGCAGCTTGGTAAAGGAGAACACTGAAGCTTTCTTT	CASSLVKENTEAFF
NA	many	TRBV7-2	TRBJ1-4	TGTGCCAGCAGCCGAAGGGGCTTTAATGAAAAACTGTTTTTT	CASSRRGFNEKLFF
NA	many	TRBV5-1	TRBJ2-7	TGCGCCAGCAGCTTGGACGGATACGAGCAGTACTTC	CASSLDGYEQYF
TRBD1	few	TRBV30	TRBJ1-1	TGTGCCTGGCGTCTTGGACAGGCGAACACTGAAGCTTTCTTT	CAWRLGQANTEAFF
NA	many	TRBV5-1	TRBJ1-1	TGCGCCAGCAGCCTAGAGGGGGGCTTTGCGCGGCAAGCTTTCTTT	CASSLEGGFARQAFF
NA	many	TRBV15	TRBJ1-1	TGTGCCACCAGCAGAGATGTGGAGGGAAACACTGAAGCTTTCTTT	CATSRDVEGNTEAFF
NA	many	TRBV20-1	TRBJ2-1	TGCAGTGCACGGGACTCCCTACGCTTCTACAATGAGCAGTTCTTC	CSARDSLRFYNEQFF
TRBD2	many	TRBV5-1	TRBJ2-7	TGCGCCAGCAGCTTGGCCTGGCTAGCGGGGAGCCACGAGCAGTACTTC	CASSLAWLAGSHEQYF
TRBD1	many	TRBV9	TRBJ1-5	TGTGCCAGCAGCCTACGGGACAGGGGCCTTTCGCGCAATCAGCCCCAGCATTTT	CASSLRDRGLSRNQPQHF
NA	many	TRBV20-1	TRBJ1-5	TGCAGTGCCCTCTCGACCAGGGGAAGTCAGCCCCAGCATTTT	CSALSTRGSQPQHF
NA	many	TRBV12-3/TRBV12-4	TRBJ1-1	TGTGCCAGCACTCGTGTAGAAGACAGAGACAATGAAGGGGCTTTCTTT	CASTRVEDRDNEGAFF
TRBD1	many	TRBV13	TRBJ2-7	TGTGCCAGCAGCCGAAATTGGCCCAGGGGGCAGGTGTCCTACGAGCAGTACTTC	CASSRNWPRGQVSYEQYF
TRBD2	many	TRBV3-1	TRBJ2-1	TGTGCCAGCAGCCCCCCGGGACTAGCGGAGACTAACTACAATGAGCAGTTCTTC	CASSPPGLAETNYNEQFF
NA	many	TRBV18	TRBJ1-4	TGTGCCAGCTCACCAAATGAGGAAAAACTGTTTTTT	CASSPNEEKLFF
NA	many	TRBV12-3/TRBV12-4	TRBJ1-2	TGTGCCAGCAGTTTTCTCGACAGGCCCTATGGCTACACCTTC	CASSFLDRPYGYTF
TRBD1	many	TRBV18	TRBJ2-1	TGTGCCAGCTCACCCCCAGGACAGGGCAATGAGCAGTTCTTC	CASSPPGQGNEQFF
TRBD2	many	TRBV29-1	TRBJ2-1	TGCAGCGTTGAGATTGGACTAGCGGGTCAGAGTGAGCAGTTCTTC	CSVEIGLAGQSEQFF
NA	many	TRBV4-2	TRBJ1-4	TGTGCCAGCAGCCAAGATCGGGCGAATGAAAAACTGTTTTTT	CASSQDRANEKLFF